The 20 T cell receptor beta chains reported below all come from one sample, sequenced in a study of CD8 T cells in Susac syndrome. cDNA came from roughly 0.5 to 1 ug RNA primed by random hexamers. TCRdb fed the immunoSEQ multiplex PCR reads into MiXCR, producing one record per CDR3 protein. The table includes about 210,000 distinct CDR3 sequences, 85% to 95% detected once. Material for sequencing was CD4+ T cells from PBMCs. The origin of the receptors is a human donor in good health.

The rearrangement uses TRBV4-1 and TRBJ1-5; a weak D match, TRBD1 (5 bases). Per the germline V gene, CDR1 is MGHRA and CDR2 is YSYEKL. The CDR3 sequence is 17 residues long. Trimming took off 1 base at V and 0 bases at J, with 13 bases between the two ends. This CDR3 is CASSQGGRSYSNQPQHF. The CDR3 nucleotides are TGCGCCAGCAGCCAAGGGGGACGCTCTTATAGCAATCAGCCCCAGCATTTT.

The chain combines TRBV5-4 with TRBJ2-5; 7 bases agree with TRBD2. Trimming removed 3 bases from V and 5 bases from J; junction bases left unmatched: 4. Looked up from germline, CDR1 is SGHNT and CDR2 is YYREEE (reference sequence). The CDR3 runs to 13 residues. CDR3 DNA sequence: TGTGCCAGCAGCTCAGCGGGGCGGGAGACCCAGTACTTC. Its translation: CASSSAGRETQYF.

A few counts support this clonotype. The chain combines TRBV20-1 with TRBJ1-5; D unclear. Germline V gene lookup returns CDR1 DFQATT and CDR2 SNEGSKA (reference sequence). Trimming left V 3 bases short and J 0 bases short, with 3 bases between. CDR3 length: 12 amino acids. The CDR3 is CSARSSNQPQHF. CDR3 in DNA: TGCAGTGCTAGGTCTAGCAATCAGCCCCAGCATTTT.

The CDR3 reads CASSSHGLETQYF. CDR3 in DNA: TGTGCCAGCAGCTCCCACGGATTGGAGACCCAGTACTTC. This rearrangement joins TRBV7-9 to TRBJ2-5, with D uncertain. The V and J ends lost 4 bases and 5 bases respectively, with 11 bases between them. The CDR3 covers 13 residues. The germline V gene encodes CDR1 SEHNR and CDR2 FQNEAQ (reference sequence).

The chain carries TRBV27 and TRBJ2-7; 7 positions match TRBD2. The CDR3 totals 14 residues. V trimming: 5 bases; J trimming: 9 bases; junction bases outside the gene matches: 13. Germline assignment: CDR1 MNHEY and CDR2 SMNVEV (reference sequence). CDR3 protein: CASSPEYAGVTQYV. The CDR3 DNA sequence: TGTGCCAGCAGTCCCGAGTACGCGGGGGTGACGCAGTACGTC.

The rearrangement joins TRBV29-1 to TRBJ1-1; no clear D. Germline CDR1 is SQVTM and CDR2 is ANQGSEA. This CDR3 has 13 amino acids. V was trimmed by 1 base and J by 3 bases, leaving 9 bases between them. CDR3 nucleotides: TGCAGCGTTGAAGGGTACACATACACTGAAGCTTTCTTT. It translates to CSVEGYTYTEAFF.

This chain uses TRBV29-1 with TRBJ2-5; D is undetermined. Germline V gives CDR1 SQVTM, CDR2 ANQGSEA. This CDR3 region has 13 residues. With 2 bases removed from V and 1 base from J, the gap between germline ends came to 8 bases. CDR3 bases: TGCAGCGTTGAAACCGGGCTCCAAGAGACCCAGTACTTC. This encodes CSVETGLQETQYF.

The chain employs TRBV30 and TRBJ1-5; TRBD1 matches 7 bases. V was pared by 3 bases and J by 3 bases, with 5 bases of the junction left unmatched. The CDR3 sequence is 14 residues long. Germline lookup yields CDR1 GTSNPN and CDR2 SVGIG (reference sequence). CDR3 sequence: CAWRGQLHNQPQHF. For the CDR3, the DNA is TGTGCCTGGAGGGGACAGCTACACAATCAGCCCCAGCATTTT.

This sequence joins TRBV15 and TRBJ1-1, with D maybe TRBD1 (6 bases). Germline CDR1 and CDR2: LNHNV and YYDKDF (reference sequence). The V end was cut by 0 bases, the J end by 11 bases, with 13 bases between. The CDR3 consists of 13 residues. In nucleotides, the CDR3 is TGTGCCACCAGCAGAGATCGGGGGGGCTTGGCTTTCTTT. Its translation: CATSRDRGGLAFF.

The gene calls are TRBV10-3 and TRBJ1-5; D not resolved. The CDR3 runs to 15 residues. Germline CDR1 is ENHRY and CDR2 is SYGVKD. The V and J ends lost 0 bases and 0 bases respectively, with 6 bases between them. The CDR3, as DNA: TGTGCCATCAGTGAGTCAGCTTATAGCAATCAGCCCCAGCATTTT. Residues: CAISESAYSNQPQHF.

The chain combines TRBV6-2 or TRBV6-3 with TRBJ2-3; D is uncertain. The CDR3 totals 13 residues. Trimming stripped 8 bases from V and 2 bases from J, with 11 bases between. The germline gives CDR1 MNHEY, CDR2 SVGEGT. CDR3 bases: TGTGCCAGCGTCGACGGTGTCACAGATACGCAGTATTTT. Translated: CASVDGVTDTQYF.

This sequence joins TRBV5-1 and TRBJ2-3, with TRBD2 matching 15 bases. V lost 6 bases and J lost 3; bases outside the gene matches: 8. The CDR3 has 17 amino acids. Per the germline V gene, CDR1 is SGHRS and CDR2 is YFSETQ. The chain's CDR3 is CASTADGTSGGTDTQYF. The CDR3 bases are TGCGCCAGCACCGCGGACGGGACTAGCGGGGGGACAGATACGCAGTATTTT.

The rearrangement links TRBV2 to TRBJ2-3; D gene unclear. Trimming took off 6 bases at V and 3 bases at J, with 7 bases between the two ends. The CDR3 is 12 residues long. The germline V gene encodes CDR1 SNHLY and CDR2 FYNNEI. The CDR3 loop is CASSPQTDTQYF. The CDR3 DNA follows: TGTGCCAGCAGCCCCCAAACAGATACGCAGTATTTT.

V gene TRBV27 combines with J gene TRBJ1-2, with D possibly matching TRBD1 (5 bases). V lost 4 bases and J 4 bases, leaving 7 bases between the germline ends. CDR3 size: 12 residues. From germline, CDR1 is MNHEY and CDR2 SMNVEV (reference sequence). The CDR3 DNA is TGTGCCAGCAGTTCGGGGACCTATGGCTACACCTTC. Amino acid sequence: CASSSGTYGYTF.

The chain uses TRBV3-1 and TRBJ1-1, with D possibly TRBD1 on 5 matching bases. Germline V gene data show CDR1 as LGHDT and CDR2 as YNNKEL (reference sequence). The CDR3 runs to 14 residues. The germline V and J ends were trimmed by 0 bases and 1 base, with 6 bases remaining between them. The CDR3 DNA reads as TGTGCCAGCAGCCAAGAGGGACGGAACACTGAAGCTTTCTTT. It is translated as CASSQEGRNTEAFF. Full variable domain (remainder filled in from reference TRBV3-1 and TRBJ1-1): DTAVSQTPKYLVTQMGNDKSIKCEQNLGHDTMYWYKQDSKKFLKIMFSYNNKELIINETVPNRFSPKSPDKAHLNLHINSLELGDSAVYFCASSQEGRNTEAFFGQGTRLTVV.

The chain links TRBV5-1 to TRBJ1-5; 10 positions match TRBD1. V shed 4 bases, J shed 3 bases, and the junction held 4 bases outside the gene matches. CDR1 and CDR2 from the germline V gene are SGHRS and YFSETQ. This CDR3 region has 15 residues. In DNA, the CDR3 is TGCGCCAGCAGCCCCGGGACAGGGGTCAATCAGCCCCAGCATTTT. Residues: CASSPGTGVNQPQHF.

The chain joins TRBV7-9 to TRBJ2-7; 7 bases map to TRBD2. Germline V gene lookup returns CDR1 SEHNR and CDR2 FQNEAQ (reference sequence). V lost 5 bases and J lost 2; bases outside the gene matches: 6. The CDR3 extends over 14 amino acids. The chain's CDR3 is CASSLRGETYEQYF. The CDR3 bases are TGTGCCAGCAGCCTCCGGGGGGAGACCTACGAGCAGTACTTC.

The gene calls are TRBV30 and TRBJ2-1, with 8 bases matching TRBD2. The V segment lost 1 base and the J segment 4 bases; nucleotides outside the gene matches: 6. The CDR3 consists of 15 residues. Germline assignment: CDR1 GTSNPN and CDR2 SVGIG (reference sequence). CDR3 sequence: CAWSEWASGYNEQFF. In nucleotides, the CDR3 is TGTGCCTGGAGTGAGTGGGCTAGCGGGTACAATGAGCAGTTCTTC.

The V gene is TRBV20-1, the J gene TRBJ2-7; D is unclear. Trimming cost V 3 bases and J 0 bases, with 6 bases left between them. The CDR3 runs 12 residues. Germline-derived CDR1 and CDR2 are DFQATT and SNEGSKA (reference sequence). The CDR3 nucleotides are TGCAGTGCTAGCGTCAGCTCCTACGAGCAGTACTTC. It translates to CSASVSSYEQYF.

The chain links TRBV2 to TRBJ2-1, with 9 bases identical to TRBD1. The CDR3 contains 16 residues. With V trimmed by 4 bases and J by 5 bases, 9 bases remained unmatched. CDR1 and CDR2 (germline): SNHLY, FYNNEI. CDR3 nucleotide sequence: TGTGCCAGCAGTGGACCGGGACAGGGAGGCGACAATGAGCAGTTCTTC. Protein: CASSGPGQGGDNEQFF.